The text below deals with one T cell receptor (beta chain). The entry originates in a study of blood T cell repertoires in COVID-19. Germline V gene lookup returns CDR1 SGDLS and CDR2 YYNGEE. Trimming cost V 0 bases and J 3 bases, with 10 bases left between them. The length of the CDR3 is 16 residues. Repertoires were generated with immunoSEQ multiplex PCR, while TCRdb's copy carries only in-frame clones and drops some. The sample consists of over 120,000 clones, roughly three quarters of them appearing once. Input material: peripheral blood. The rearrangement joins TRBV9 to TRBJ2-6, with D maybe TRBD1 (6 bases). This TCR was recovered from a woman between 55 and 75 years old with acute or convalescent COVID-19. DNA of the CDR3: TGTGCCAGCAGCGTAGGTCAGGGGATTGGGGCCAACGTCCTGACTTTC. Translated, it gives CASSVGQGIGANVLTF.